These 24 T cell receptor beta chains originate from one sample sequenced in a study of shared clonotypes between healthy human individuals. Generated by immunoSEQ multiplex PCR, the TCRdb table keeps only in-frame clones and is missing some. The sample lists 2,500,000 or so clones; around 90% were seen once. Sequencing input: naive CD4+ T cells sorted from blood. Stated subset: CD45RA+ positively selected. These receptors were collected from a man younger than 35 in good health.

CDR3 amino acids: CASSPGLYTGFNQPQHF. The CDR3 nucleotides are TGTGCCAGCTCACCGGGATTATACACAGGATTCAATCAGCCCCAGCATTTT. V is TRBV18 and J is TRBJ1-5, with D possibly matching TRBD1 (5 bases). Germline V gene sequence: CDR1 KGHSH, CDR2 LQKENI. The CDR3 has 17 residues. Trimming left V 3 bases short and J 3 bases short, with 18 bases between. The full variable domain, completed using reference TRBV18 and TRBJ1-5, is NAGVMQNPRHLVRRRGQEARLRCSPMKGHSHVYWYRQLPEEGLKFMVYLQKENIIDESGMPKERFSAEFPKEGPSILRIQQVVRGDSAAYFCASSPGLYTGFNQPQHFGDGTRLSIL.

In regard to this clone: The sample has other DNA sequences that encode this CDR3 too. V is TRBV5-4 and J is TRBJ2-3; D gene ambiguous. V was cut by 1 base and J by 0 bases, with 3 bases left in between. The length of the CDR3 is 13 residues. The germline gives CDR1 SGHNT, CDR2 YYREEE (reference sequence). For the CDR3, the DNA is TGTGCCAGCAGCTTGCCAAGCACAGATACGCAGTATTTT. It yields the protein CASSLPSTDTQYF.

The J gene is TRBJ2-3, the V gene TRBV4-1; D is tentatively TRBD1 or TRBD2 (5 bases each). The germline CDR1 and CDR2 sequences are MGHRA and YSYEKL. Between the trimmed V and J ends, which lost 6 bases and 0 bases, there was a span of 7 bases. CDR3 length equals 13 residues. The CDR3 here is CASRGDSTDTQYF. CDR3 coding DNA: TGCGCCAGCAGGGGGGATAGCACAGATACGCAGTATTTT.

In its sample, this clone was seen once. J is TRBJ1-1 and V is TRBV10-1, with D uncertain. The CDR3 loop spans 13 amino acids. Looked up from germline, CDR1 is WNHNN and CDR2 is SYGVQD (reference sequence). Trimming took off 4 bases at V and 4 bases at J, with 10 bases between the two ends. The CDR3 region is CASSVKGGTEAFF. The CDR3 DNA follows: TGCGCCAGCAGTGTTAAGGGAGGCACTGAAGCTTTCTTT.

The CDR3 DNA reads TGTGCCAGCAGCTTAGCCAGGGGAGAATGGGAGCAGTACTTC. As protein: CASSLARGEWEQYF. The chain recombines TRBV7-2 with TRBJ2-7; possible D gene TRBD1, 6 bases. Looked up from germline, CDR1 is SGHTA and CDR2 is FQGNSA. The CDR3 length is 14 residues. Trimming shortened V by 0 bases and J by 7 bases, and 13 bases separated the two germline ends.

This chain joins TRBV11-2 and TRBJ1-6; D is uncertain. With 4 bases removed from V and 10 bases from J, the gap between germline ends came to 11 bases. The CDR3 runs to 13 residues. Per germline, CDR1 SGHAT and CDR2 FQNNGV. The CDR3 region has the DNA TGTGCCAGCAGCTGGGGAGAGGAGTCACCCCTCCACTTT. As protein: CASSWGEESPLHF.

The genes are TRBV13 and TRBJ2-3; D gene ambiguous. The CDR3 loop spans 13 amino acids. The germline CDR1 and CDR2 sequences are PRHDT and FYEKMQ (reference sequence). The V end was cut by 8 bases, the J end by 2 bases, with 11 bases between. CDR3 bases: TGTGCCAGCTCCGGTGGAAACACAGATACGCAGTATTTT. Its protein product is CASSGGNTDTQYF.

The V call is TRBV7-9, the J call TRBJ1-6, with D tentatively TRBD1 (6 bases). This CDR3 is 12 amino acids long. Germline CDR1 SEHNR, CDR2 FQNEAQ (reference sequence). V was pared by 5 bases and J by 10 bases, with 9 bases between. In DNA, the CDR3 is TGTGCCAGCAGCCGGACAGTATCACCCCTCCACTTT. Translating it yields CASSRTVSPLHF.

The chain combines TRBV5-1 with TRBJ1-6; 11 bases match TRBD1. J gave up 1 base and V 3 bases, and 12 bases lay outside the gene matches. This CDR3 is 20 amino acids long. Germline V gene lookup returns CDR1 SGHRS and CDR2 YFSETQ. CDR3 protein: CASSSGNGQGAGSYNSPLHF. CDR3 bases: TGCGCCAGCAGCTCGGGAAACGGACAGGGGGCAGGATCCTATAATTCACCCCTCCACTTT.

This clone was picked up one time. The chain employs TRBV6-6 and TRBJ1-1, with 8 bases matching TRBD1. CDR3 length equals 14 residues. The germline gives CDR1 MNHNY, CDR2 SVGAGI (reference sequence). V was pared by 6 bases and J by 4 bases, with 7 bases of the junction left unmatched. This chain's CDR3 is CASRKTGGGTEAFF. The CDR3 nucleotides read TGTGCCAGCAGAAAAACAGGGGGAGGCACTGAAGCTTTCTTT.

CDR3 in DNA: TGTGCCATCAGTGAGTCCCAGGTCTCCTACAATGAGCAGTTCTTC. Amino acid sequence: CAISESQVSYNEQFF. V usage is TRBV10-3 and J usage is TRBJ2-1; D is ambiguous. Germline assignment: CDR1 ENHRY and CDR2 SYGVKD. Trimming left V 0 bases short and J 0 bases short, with 6 bases between. The CDR3 spans 15 residues.

V usage is TRBV7-2 and J usage is TRBJ2-7, with 8 bases aligning to TRBD1. The trim removed 1 base at V and 4 bases at J, leaving 6 bases unmatched. The CDR3 runs 15 residues. Germline V CDR1 and CDR2: SGHTA, FQGNSA. The CDR3 spells CASSLELQGVYEQYF. The CDR3 DNA reads TGTGCCAGCAGCTTAGAATTACAGGGGGTATACGAGCAGTACTTC.

This clone was seen just once. The genes are TRBV27 and TRBJ2-4, with 7 bases lining up with TRBD1. V shed 3 bases, J shed 3 bases, and the junction held 5 bases outside the gene matches. Germline V CDR1 and CDR2: MNHEY, SMNVEV (reference sequence). The CDR3 has 15 amino acids. The DNA of the CDR3 is TGTGCCAGCAGTTTTGAGTCAGGGGGCAAAAACATTCAGTACTTC. Its protein product is CASSFESGGKNIQYF.

The chain uses TRBV5-1 and TRBJ2-7; 7 bases are shared with TRBD1. The CDR3 spans 14 residues. The V segment lost 5 bases and the J segment 2 bases; nucleotides outside the gene matches: 7. The germline V gene has CDR1 SGHRS and CDR2 YFSETQ. The CDR3: CASRSGTVPYEQYF. The CDR3 DNA reads TGCGCCAGCAGGTCCGGGACAGTACCCTACGAGCAGTACTTC.

The V gene is TRBV7-2, the J gene TRBJ1-1; TRBD1 might be the D (5 bases). This CDR3 has 14 amino acids. CDR1 is SGHTA and CDR2 is FQGNSA in the germline V gene. Trimming shortened V by 2 bases and J by 2 bases, and 9 bases separated the two germline ends. The CDR3 DNA is TGTGCCAGCAGCTTATTAAGGGGTAACACTGAAGCTTTCTTT. As protein: CASSLLRGNTEAFF.

The genes are TRBV29-1 and TRBJ2-1; 7 bases line up with TRBD2. V dropped 8 bases and J dropped 0; count of bases not matched to a gene: 13. Germline CDR1 SQVTM, CDR2 ANQGSEA. CDR3 size: 16 residues. CDR3 coding DNA: TGCAGCTGGATGACGGGAGGAATGAGCTCCTACAATGAGCAGTTCTTC. Translated: CSWMTGGMSSYNEQFF.

Details on this clone: This CDR3 is also generated by other DNA sequences in the sample. The chain combines TRBV5-1 with TRBJ2-1, with D perhaps matching TRBD2 (5 bases). The CDR3 contains 15 residues. Between the trimmed V and J ends, which lost 1 base and 0 bases, there was a span of 8 bases. Germline CDR1 SGHRS, CDR2 YFSETQ. The CDR3 nucleotides read TGCGCCAGCAGCTTGACCGGGAACTCCTACAATGAGCAGTTCTTC. As protein: CASSLTGNSYNEQFF.

This clone has a single count. This sequence joins TRBV21-1 and TRBJ2-1. TRBV21-1 is marked as a pseudogene. The CDR3 contains 15 residues. CDR3: CASSDRKVYYNEQFF. The CDR3 DNA follows: TGTGCCAGCAGCGATCGGAAGGTTTACTACAATGAGCAGTTCTTC.

The gene calls are TRBV6-1 and TRBJ1-6, with 7 bases aligning to TRBD1. Germline-derived CDR1 and CDR2 are MNHNS and SASEGT. Trimming at V came to 7 bases and at J to 6 bases, leaving 3 bases not matched to a gene. CDR3 length: 13 residues. The chain's CDR3 is CASIAGGNSPLHF. The CDR3 nucleotides are TGTGCCAGCATTGCAGGGGGTAATTCACCCCTCCACTTT.

The J gene is TRBJ2-7, the V gene TRBV7-2; 12 nucleotides line up with TRBD2. With V trimmed by 4 bases and J by 5 bases, 6 bases remained unmatched. The CDR3 runs 15 residues. Germline V gene data show CDR1 as SGHTA and CDR2 as FQGNSA. CDR3 amino acids: CASSSLAGGPHEQYF. CDR3 in DNA: TGTGCCAGCAGCTCTCTAGCGGGAGGGCCCCACGAGCAGTACTTC.

Worth noting for this clone: Other nucleotide sequences from this sample produce the same CDR3. This chain joins TRBV30 and TRBJ1-1, with 7 bases identical to TRBD1. The V gene's germline CDR1 is GTSNPN and CDR2 SVGIG (reference sequence). Unmatched junction bases numbered 3, after V lost 0 bases and J lost 5 bases. This CDR3 contains 13 residues. The CDR3 nucleotides read TGTGCCTGGAGTGTACAGGGGCGGACTGAAGCTTTCTTT. The encoded protein is CAWSVQGRTEAFF.

The chain links TRBV28 to TRBJ2-2, with 10 bases matching TRBD2. Germline-derived CDR1 and CDR2 are MDHEN and SYDVKM. CDR3 length: 17 residues. With V trimmed by 3 bases and J by 5 bases, 9 bases remained unmatched. CDR3 in DNA: TGTGCCAGCAGTTTTGGTCCTAGCGGGAGTCTTACCGGGGAGCTGTTTTTT. This codes for CASSFGPSGSLTGELFF. Full variable domain (missing parts from reference TRBV28 and TRBJ2-2): DVKVTQSSRYLVKRTGEKVFLECVQDMDHENMFWYRQDPGLGLRLIYFSYDVKMKEKGDIPEGYSVSREKKERFSLILESASTNQTSMYLCASSFGPSGSLTGELFFGEGSRLTVL.

The V gene is TRBV7-9, the J gene TRBJ2-2, with 9 nucleotides matching TRBD2. CDR1 is SEHNR and CDR2 is FQNEAQ in the germline V gene (reference sequence). CDR3 size: 13 residues. V dropped 11 bases and J dropped 7; count of bases not matched to a gene: 8. The CDR3 region is CAGRSSGDGELFF. The CDR3 DNA reads as TGTGCCGGCCGGTCTAGCGGGGACGGGGAGCTGTTTTTT.

The J gene is TRBJ1-1, the V gene TRBV6-1; no clear D. The CDR3 length is 13 residues. Germline CDR1 MNHNS, CDR2 SASEGT. Trimming removed 8 bases at V and 0 bases at J, with 10 bases between. The CDR3 is CASPANLNTEAFF. The DNA for the CDR3 is TGTGCCAGCCCCGCTAATTTGAACACTGAAGCTTTCTTT.